Following are 3 T cell receptor beta chains from one sample sequenced in a study of blood T cell repertoires in COVID-19. Sequencing used immunoSEQ multiplex PCR; TCRdb keeps in-frame clones, though not all of them. The data contain about 99,000 clones, just over 85% of them singletons. Sequencing was carried out using peripheral blood. Receptors were obtained from a man in his forties or fifties with COVID-19, enrolled during active disease.

This clone was observed a few times. The CDR3 region has the DNA TGTGCCAGCAGCGTAGGTGGGAACGGGGGCTATGGCTACACCTTC. Protein sequence: CASSVGGNGGYGYTF. The V call is TRBV9, the J call TRBJ1-2, with TRBD1 as a possible D gene (5 bases). V lost 0 bases, J lost 4 bases, and 13 bases lay in between. The germline CDR1 and CDR2 sequences are SGDLS and YYNGEE. The CDR3 extends over 15 amino acids.

V and J are TRBV21-1 and TRBJ1-5; TRBD1, the D gene given by the table, was not confirmed from the DNA. TRBV21-1 is flagged as a pseudogene. This CDR3 spans 18 amino acids. CDR3 bases: TGTGCCAGCAGCACCCAAAGCCCCCAGGGGCCCAGCAATCAGCCCCAGCATTTT. Its translation: CASSTQSPQGPSNQPQHF.

The V and J genes are TRBV5-4 and TRBJ1-1; perhaps TRBD1 as D (6 bases). With 5 bases removed from V and 3 bases from J, the gap between germline ends came to 11 bases. Germline V gene data show CDR1 as SGHNT and CDR2 as YYREEE (reference sequence). This CDR3 spans 13 amino acids. CDR3 residues: CASRAQGDTEAFF. The CDR3 DNA sequence: TGTGCCAGCAGGGCACAGGGAGACACTGAAGCTTTCTTT.